Described below is a single T cell receptor (beta chain) sequence and its context. Its antigen is unidentified. The sample belongs to a study of cytomegalovirus exposure and HLA in healthy donors. General study points: An ancestry cluster, one associated with Asian ancestry, reportedly showed fewer N-insertions than the roughly 700-donor mean in a later analysis. Overall, some 160 TCR beta chains were annotated as cytomegalovirus-associated. Later genetic work tied a missense DCLRE1C variant to beta-chain V and J trimming.

V gave up 3 bases and J gave up 7 bases; unmatched junction bases: 14. Germline loops: CDR1 MGHDK, CDR2 SYGVNS. This CDR3 has 16 residues. The PCR contained 60 Vbeta and 13 Jbeta primers. Sequencing was performed with immunoSEQ multiplex PCR; in TCRdb, only in-frame clones are kept and a portion is missing. The table records about 200,000 clones, about 89% of them present only once. The clonotype originates from a man under 40 in good health and CMV-seronegative. V and J are TRBV25-1 and TRBJ1-1; 7 nucleotides align to TRBD1. What was sequenced was PBMCs. The CDR3 sequence: CASSDRSGQKQLEAFF. DNA of the CDR3: TGTGCCAGCAGTGATAGATCGGGACAGAAACAACTTGAAGCTTTCTTT.